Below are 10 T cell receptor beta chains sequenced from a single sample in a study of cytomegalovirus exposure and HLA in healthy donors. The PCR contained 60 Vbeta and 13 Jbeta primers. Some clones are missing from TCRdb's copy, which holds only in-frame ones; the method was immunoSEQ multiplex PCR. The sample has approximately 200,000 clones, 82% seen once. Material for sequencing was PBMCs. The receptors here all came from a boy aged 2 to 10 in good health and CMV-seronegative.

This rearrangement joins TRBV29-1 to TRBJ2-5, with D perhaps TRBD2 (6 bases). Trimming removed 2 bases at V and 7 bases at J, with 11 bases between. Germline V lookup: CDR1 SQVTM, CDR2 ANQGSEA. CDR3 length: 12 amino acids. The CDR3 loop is CSVETTGGTQYF. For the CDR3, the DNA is TGCAGCGTTGAAACTACCGGGGGGACCCAGTACTTC.

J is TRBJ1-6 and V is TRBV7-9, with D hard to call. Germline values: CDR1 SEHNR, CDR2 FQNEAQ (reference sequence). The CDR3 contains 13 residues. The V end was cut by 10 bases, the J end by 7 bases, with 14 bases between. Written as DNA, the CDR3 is TGTGCCACCGTCCGGGAGGGAAATTCACCCCTCCACTTT. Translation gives CATVREGNSPLHF.

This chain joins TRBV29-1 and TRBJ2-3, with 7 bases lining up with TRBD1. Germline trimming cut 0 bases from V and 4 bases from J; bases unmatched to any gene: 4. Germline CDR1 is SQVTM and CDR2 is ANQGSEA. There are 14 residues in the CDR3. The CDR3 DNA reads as TGCAGCGTTGAAGATCAGACAGGGCCAGATACGCAGTATTTT. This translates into CSVEDQTGPDTQYF.

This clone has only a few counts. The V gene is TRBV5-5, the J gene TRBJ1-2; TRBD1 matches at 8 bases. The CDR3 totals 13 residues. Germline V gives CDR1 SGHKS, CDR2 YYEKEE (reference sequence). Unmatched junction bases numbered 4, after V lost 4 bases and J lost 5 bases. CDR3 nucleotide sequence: TGTGCCAGCAGCAGGGACAGGATGTATGGCTACACCTTC. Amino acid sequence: CASSRDRMYGYTF.

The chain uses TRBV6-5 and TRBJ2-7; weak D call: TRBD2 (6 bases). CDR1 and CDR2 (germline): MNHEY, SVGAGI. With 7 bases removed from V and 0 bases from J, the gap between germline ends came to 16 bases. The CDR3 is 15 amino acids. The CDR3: CASTRAGSRSYEQYF. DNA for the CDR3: TGTGCCAGCACACGAGCGGGCAGCCGCTCCTACGAGCAGTACTTC.

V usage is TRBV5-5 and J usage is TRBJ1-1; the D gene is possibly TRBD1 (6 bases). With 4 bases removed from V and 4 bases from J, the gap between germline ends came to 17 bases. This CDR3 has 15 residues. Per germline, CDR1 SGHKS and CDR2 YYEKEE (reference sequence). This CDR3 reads CASSPRGGTITEAFF. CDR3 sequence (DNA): TGTGCCAGCAGCCCGAGGGGTGGGACAATCACTGAAGCTTTCTTT. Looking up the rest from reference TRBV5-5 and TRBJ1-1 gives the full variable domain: DAGVTQSPTHLIKTRGQQVTLRCSPISGHKSVSWYQQVLGQGPQFIFQYYEKEERGRGNFPDRFSARQFPNYSSELNVNALLLGDSALYLCASSPRGGTITEAFFGQGTRLTVV.

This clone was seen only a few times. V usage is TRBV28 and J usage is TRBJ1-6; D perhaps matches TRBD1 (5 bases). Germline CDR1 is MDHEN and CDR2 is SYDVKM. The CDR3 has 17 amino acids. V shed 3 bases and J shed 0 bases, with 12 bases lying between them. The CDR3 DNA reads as TGTGCCAGCAGTTTCTCGGGACTGAGCTCCTATAATTCACCCCTCCACTTT. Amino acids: CASSFSGLSSYNSPLHF.

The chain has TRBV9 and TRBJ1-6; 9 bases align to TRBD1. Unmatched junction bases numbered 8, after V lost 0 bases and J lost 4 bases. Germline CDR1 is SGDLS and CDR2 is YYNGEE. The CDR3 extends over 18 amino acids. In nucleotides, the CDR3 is TGTGCCAGCAGCGTAGTTGTGGGGGACAGGGCGTATAATTCACCCCTCCACTTT. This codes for CASSVVVGDRAYNSPLHF.

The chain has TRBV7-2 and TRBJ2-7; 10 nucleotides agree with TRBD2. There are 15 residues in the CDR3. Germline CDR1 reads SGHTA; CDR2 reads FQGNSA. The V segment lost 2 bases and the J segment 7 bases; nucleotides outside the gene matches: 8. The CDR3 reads CASSLYTAGGSEQYF. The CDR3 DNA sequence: TGTGCCAGCAGCTTATATACAGCGGGGGGGAGTGAGCAGTACTTC.

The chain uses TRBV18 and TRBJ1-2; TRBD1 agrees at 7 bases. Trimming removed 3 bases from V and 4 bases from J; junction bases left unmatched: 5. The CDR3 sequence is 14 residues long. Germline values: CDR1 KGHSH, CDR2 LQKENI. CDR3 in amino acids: CASSPGGGVYGYTF. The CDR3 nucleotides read TGTGCCAGCTCACCCGGAGGGGGCGTCTATGGCTACACCTTC.